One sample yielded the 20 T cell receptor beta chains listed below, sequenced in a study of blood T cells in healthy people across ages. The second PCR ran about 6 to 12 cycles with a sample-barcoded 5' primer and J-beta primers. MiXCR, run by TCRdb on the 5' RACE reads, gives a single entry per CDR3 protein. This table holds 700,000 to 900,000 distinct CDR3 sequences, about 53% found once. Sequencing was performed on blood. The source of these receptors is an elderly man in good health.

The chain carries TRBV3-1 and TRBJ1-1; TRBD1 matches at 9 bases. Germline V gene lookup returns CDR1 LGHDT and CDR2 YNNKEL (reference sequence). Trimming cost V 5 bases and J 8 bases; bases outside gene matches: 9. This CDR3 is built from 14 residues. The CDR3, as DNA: TGTGCCAGCAGCGACGGGACAGGGAAACCGGAAGCTTTCTTT. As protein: CASSDGTGKPEAFF. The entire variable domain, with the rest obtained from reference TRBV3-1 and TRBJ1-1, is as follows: DTAVSQTPKYLVTQMGNDKSIKCEQNLGHDTMYWYKQDSKKFLKIMFSYNNKELIINETVPNRFSPKSPDKAHLNLHINSLELGDSAVYFCASSDGTGKPEAFFGQGTRLTVV.

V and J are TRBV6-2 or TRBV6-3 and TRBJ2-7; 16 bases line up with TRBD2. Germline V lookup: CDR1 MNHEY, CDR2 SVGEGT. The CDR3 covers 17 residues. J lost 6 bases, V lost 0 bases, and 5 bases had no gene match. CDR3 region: CASSYSGTSGRAGEQYF. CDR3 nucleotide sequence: TGTGCCAGCAGTTACTCGGGGACTAGCGGGAGGGCCGGCGAGCAGTACTTC.

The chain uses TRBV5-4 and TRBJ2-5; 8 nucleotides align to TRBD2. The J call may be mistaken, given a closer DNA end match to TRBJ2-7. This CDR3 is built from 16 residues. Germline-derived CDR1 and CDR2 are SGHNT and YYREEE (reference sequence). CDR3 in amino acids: CASSLGSGRTSDEQYF. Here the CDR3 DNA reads TGTGCCAGCAGCTTAGGCAGCGGGAGAACTTCGGACGAGCAGTACTTC.

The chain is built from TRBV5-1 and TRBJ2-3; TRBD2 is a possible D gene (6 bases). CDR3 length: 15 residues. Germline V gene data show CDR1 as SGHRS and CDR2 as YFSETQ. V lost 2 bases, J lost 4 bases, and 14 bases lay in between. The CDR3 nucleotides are TGCGCCAGCAGCTTCGCTGGAGGGGCCTCAGATACGCAGTATTTT. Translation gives CASSFAGGASDTQYF.

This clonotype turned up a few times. The CDR3 region has the DNA TGCAGTGCCTACAGGGATGGAAAGTACAATGAGCAGTTCTTC. Protein: CSAYRDGKYNEQFF. The chain recombines TRBV20-1 with TRBJ2-1; tentative D call: TRBD1 (6 bases). The CDR3 spans 14 residues. V lost 6 bases to trimming and J lost 4 bases, with 16 bases between them. The germline V gene encodes CDR1 DFQATT and CDR2 SNEGSKA (reference sequence).

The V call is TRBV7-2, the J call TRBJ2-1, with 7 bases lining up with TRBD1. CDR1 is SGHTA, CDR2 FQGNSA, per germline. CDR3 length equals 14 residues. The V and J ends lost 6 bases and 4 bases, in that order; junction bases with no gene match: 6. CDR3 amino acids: CASRGGDRYNEQFF. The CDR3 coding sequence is TGTGCCAGCAGAGGTGGGGACAGATACAATGAGCAGTTCTTC.

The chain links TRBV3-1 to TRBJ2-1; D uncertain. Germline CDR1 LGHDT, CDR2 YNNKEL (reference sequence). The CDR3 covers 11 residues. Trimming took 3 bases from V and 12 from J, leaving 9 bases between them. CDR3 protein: CASSQGFTQFF. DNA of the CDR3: TGTGCCAGCAGCCAGGGATTCACGCAGTTCTTC.

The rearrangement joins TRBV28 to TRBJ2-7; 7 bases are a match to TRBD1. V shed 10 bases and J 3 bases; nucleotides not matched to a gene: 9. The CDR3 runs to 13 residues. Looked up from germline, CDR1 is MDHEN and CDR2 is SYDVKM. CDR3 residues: CATWGAGGYEQYF. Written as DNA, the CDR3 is TGTGCCACCTGGGGCGCAGGGGGCTACGAGCAGTACTTC.

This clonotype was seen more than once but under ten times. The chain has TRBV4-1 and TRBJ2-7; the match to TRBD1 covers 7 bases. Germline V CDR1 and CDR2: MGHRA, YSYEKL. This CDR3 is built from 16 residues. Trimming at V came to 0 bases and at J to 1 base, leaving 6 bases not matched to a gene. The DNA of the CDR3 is TGCGCCAGCAGCCAAGATTCGACAGGGTATTCCTACGAGCAGTACTTC. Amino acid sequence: CASSQDSTGYSYEQYF.

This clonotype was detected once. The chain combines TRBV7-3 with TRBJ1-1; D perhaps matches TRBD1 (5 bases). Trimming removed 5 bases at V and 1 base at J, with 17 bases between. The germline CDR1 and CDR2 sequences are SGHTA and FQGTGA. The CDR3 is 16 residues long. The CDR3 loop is CASSPHRWGPNTEAFF. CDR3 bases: TGTGCCAGCAGCCCGCACAGGTGGGGACCGAACACTGAAGCTTTCTTT.

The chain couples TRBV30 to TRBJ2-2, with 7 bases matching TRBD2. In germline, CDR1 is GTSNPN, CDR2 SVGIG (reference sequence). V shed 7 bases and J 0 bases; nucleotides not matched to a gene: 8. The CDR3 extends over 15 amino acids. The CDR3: CASGKAGSNTGELFF. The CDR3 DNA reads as TGTGCCTCCGGGAAAGCGGGATCGAACACCGGGGAGCTGTTTTTT.

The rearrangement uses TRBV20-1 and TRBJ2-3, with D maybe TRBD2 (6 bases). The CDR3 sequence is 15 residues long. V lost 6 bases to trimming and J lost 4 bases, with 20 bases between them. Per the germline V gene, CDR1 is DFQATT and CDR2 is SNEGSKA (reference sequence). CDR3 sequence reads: CSAVELGRPPDTQYF. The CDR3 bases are TGCAGTGCGGTAGAGCTCGGGAGACCACCAGATACGCAGTATTTT.

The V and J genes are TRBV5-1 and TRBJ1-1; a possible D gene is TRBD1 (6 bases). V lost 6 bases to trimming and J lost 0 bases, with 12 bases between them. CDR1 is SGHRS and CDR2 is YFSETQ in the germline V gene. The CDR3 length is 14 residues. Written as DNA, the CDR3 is TGCGCCAGCACCCAGGGGTCCCTGAACACTGAAGCTTTCTTT. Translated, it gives CASTQGSLNTEAFF.

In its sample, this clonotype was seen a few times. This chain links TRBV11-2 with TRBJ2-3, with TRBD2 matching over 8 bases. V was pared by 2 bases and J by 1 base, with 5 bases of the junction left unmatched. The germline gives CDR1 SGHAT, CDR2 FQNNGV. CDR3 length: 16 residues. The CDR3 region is CASSLSLAGGTDTQYF. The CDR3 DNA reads TGTGCCAGCAGCTTAAGTCTAGCGGGCGGCACAGATACGCAGTATTTT.

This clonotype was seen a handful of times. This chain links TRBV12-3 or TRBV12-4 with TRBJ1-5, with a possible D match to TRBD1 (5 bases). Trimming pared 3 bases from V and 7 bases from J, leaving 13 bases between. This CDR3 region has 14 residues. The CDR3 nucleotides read TGTGCCAGCAGTTTTTCAGGGAACGGGCAGCCCCAGCATTTT. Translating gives CASSFSGNGQPQHF.

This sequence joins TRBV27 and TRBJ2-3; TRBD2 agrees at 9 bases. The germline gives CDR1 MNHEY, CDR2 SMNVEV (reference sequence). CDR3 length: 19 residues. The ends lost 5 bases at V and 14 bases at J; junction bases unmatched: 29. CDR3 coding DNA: TGTGCCAGCAGTCCAATTATTGGAGGGCCTAGCGGGGTGCACAGATACGCGTATTTT. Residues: CASSPIIGGPSGVHRYAYF.

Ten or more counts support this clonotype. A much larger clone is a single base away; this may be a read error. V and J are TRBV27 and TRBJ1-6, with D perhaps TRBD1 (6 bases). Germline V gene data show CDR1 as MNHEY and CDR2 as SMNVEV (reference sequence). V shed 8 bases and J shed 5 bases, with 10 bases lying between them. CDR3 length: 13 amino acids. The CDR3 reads CASGWGHNSPLHF. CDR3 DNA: TGTGCCAGCGGCTGGGGGCATAATTCACCCCTCCACTTT.

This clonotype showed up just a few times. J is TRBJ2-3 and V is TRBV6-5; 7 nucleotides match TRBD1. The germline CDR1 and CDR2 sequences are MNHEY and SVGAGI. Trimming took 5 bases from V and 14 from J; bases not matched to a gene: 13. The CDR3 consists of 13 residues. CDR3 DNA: TGTGCCAGCAGTAGACAGGGCAGCGGATACGCGTATTTT. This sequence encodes CASSRQGSGYAYF.

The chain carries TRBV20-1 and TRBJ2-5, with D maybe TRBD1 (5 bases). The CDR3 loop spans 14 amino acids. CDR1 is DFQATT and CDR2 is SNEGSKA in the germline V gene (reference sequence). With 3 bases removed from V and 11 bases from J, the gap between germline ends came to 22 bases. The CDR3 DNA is TGCAGTGCTAGTCTCCCTAGGGGTGGCAATGAGCAGTACTTC. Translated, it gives CSASLPRGGNEQYF.

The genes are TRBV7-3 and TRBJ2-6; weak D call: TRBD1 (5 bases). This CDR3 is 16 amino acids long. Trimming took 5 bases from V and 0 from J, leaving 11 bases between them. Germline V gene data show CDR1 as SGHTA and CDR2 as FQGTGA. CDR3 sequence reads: CASSPRANSGANVLTF. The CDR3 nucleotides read TGTGCCAGCAGCCCCAGGGCAAACTCTGGGGCCAACGTCCTGACTTTC.